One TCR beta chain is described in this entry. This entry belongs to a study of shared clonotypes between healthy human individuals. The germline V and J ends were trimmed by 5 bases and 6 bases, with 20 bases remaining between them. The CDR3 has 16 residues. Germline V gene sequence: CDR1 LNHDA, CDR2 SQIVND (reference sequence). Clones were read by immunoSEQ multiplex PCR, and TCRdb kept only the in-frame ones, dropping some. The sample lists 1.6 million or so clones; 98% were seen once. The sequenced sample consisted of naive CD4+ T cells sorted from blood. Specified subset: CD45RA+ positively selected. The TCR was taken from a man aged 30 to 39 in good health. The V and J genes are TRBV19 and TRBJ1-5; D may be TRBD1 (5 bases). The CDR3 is CASSLSPGQRGQPQHF. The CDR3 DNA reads TGTGCCAGTAGTCTCTCCCCCGGACAACGGGGTCAGCCCCAGCATTTT. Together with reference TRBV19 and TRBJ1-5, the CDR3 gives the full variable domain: DGGITQSPKYLFRKEGQNVTLSCEQNLNHDAMYWYRQDPGQGLRLIYYSQIVNDFQKGDIAEGYSVSREKKESFPLTVTSAQKNPTAFYLCASSLSPGQRGQPQHFGDGTRLSIL.